These 11 T cell receptor beta chains originate from one sample sequenced in a study of siplizumab effects on memory and regulatory T cells. Measured with immunoSEQ multiplex PCR; TCRdb has only the in-frame clones, and not every one. The sample records around 100,000 clones, approximately 94% being singletons. The sample was non-Treg CD4+ T cells sorted from blood. The origin of the receptors is a human donor in good health.

The chain links TRBV19 to TRBJ2-7; D is tentatively TRBD1 or TRBD2 (5 bases each). CDR1 is LNHDA, CDR2 SQIVND, per germline (reference sequence). The V gene lost 4 bases and the J gene lost 8 bases, with 15 bases spanning the gap. CDR3 length: 13 residues. CDR3 nucleotide sequence: TGTGCCAGTAGTAAAACAGGACTTGCCAAGCAGTACTTC. As protein: CASSKTGLAKQYF.

The chain has TRBV6-5 and TRBJ2-7; TRBD1 agrees at 11 bases. V lost 5 bases and J lost 4; bases outside the gene matches: 7. CDR1 is MNHEY and CDR2 is SVGAGI in the germline V gene. CDR3 length: 15 residues. CDR3 in DNA: TGTGCCAGCAGTCCCGGACAGGGGGCGCGGTACGAGCAGTACTTC. This translates into CASSPGQGARYEQYF.

The chain carries TRBV29-1 and TRBJ1-3; 7 bases match TRBD1. This CDR3 is 13 amino acids long. CDR1 and CDR2 (germline): SQVTM, ANQGSEA. After removal of 6 bases from V and 4 bases from J, the junction contained 6 bases not matched to a gene. The CDR3 here is CSVRDRNGNTIYF. CDR3 DNA: TGCAGCGTGAGGGACAGAAACGGAAACACCATATATTTT.

The genes are TRBV15 and TRBJ1-5; tentative D call: TRBD1 (5 bases). Germline V gives CDR1 LNHNV, CDR2 YYDKDF (reference sequence). V lost 3 bases, J lost 0 bases, and 9 bases lay in between. The CDR3 consists of 15 residues. CDR3 nucleotides: TGTGCCACCAGCAGGACGGGGGGTAGCAATCAGCCCCAGCATTTT. It codes for CATSRTGGSNQPQHF. Full variable domain (missing parts from reference TRBV15 and TRBJ1-5): DAMVIQNPRYQVTQFGKPVTLSCSQTLNHNVMYWYQQKSSQAPKLLFHYYDKDFNNEADTPDNFQSRRPNTSFCFLDIRSPGLGDTAMYLCATSRTGGSNQPQHFGDGTRLSIL.

The chain has TRBV9 and TRBJ1-1; D is perhaps TRBD1 (5 bases). CDR1 and CDR2 (germline): SGDLS, YYNGEE. The CDR3 sequence is 14 residues long. V was pared by 4 bases and J by 1 base, with 11 bases between. The CDR3 DNA reads TGTGCCAGCAGCTCTCAGGGCCGGAACACTGAAGCTTTCTTT. It specifies CASSSQGRNTEAFF. Looking up the rest from reference TRBV9 and TRBJ1-1 gives the full variable domain: DSGVTQTPKHLITATGQRVTLRCSPRSGDLSVYWYQQSLDQGLQFLIQYYNGEERAKGNILERFSAQQFPDLHSELNLSSLELGDSALYFCASSSQGRNTEAFFGQGTRLTVV.

The rearrangement joins TRBV7-9 to TRBJ2-3, with TRBD2 matching over 7 bases. There are 15 residues in the CDR3. The trim removed 1 base at V and 1 base at J, leaving 2 bases unmatched. The germline V gene encodes CDR1 SEHNR and CDR2 FQNEAQ (reference sequence). CDR3 coding DNA: TGTGCCAGCAGCTTAGTACTAGCGCGCACAGATACGCAGTATTTT. This translates into CASSLVLARTDTQYF.

CDR3: CASRAAGGHEQFF. The CDR3 DNA reads as TGCGCCAGCAGAGCAGCGGGAGGGCATGAGCAGTTCTTC. The rearrangement joins TRBV4-1 to TRBJ2-1; 10 bases fit TRBD2. Germline loops: CDR1 MGHRA, CDR2 YSYEKL. This CDR3 contains 13 residues. The V gene end was trimmed by 6 bases and the J gene end by 8 bases; junction bases not matched to a gene: 4.

This chain connects TRBV5-1 to TRBJ1-1; no reliable D call. V lost 3 bases to trimming and J lost 5 bases, with 17 bases between them. This CDR3 contains 15 residues. The germline CDR1 and CDR2 sequences are SGHRS and YFSETQ. CDR3 in DNA: TGCGCCAGCAGCTCAGAGCTGGGGATACAAACTGAAGCTTTCTTT. Translating gives CASSSELGIQTEAFF.

The V and J genes are TRBV7-9 and TRBJ2-1; 14 nucleotides align to TRBD2. This CDR3 spans 16 amino acids. With V trimmed by 5 bases and J by 5 bases, 5 bases remained unmatched. From germline, CDR1 is SEHNR and CDR2 FQNEAQ (reference sequence). The CDR3: CASSPKGLAGDNEQFF. In DNA, the CDR3 is TGTGCCAGCAGCCCCAAGGGACTAGCGGGGGACAATGAGCAGTTCTTC.

Only one count was recorded for this clone. V gene TRBV27 combines with J gene TRBJ2-7; TRBD1 is a possible D gene (5 bases). CDR1 is MNHEY and CDR2 is SMNVEV in the germline V gene (reference sequence). The V end was cut by 2 bases, the J end by 6 bases, with 8 bases between. CDR3 length: 12 residues. The CDR3 loop is CASSLPGSEQYF. The CDR3 coding sequence is TGTGCCAGCAGTTTACCAGGGTCCGAGCAGTACTTC.

V and J are TRBV4-1 and TRBJ1-1; tentative D call: TRBD1 (5 bases). Germline CDR1 is MGHRA and CDR2 is YSYEKL. The CDR3 extends over 13 amino acids. V lost 0 bases, J lost 8 bases, and 10 bases lay in between. For the CDR3, the DNA is TGCGCCAGCAGCCAAGATATGGGACGGGAAGCTTTCTTT. Residues: CASSQDMGREAFF.